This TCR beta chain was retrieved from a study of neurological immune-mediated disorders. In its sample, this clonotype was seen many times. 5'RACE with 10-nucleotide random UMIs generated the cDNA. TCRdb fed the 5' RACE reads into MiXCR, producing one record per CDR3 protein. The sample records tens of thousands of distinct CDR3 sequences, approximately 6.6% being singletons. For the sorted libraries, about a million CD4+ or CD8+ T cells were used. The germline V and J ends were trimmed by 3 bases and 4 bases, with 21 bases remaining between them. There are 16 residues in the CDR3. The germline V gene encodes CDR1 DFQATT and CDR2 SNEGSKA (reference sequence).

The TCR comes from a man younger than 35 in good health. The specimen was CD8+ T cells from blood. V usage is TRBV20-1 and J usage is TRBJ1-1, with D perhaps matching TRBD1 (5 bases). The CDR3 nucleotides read TGCAGTGCTAGTGGGGGGGGGATTTTGGTGATCACTGAAGCTTTCTTT. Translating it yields CSASGGGILVITEAFF.